The T cell receptor (beta chain) under discussion was sequenced for a study of blood T cell repertoires in COVID-19. Study-wide context: Collection of acute and convalescent COVID-19 samples took place in the United States, Italy and Spain.

This CDR3 contains 16 residues. The V gene's germline CDR1 is LGHDT and CDR2 YNNKEL (reference sequence). Trimming pared 0 bases from V and 0 bases from J, leaving 9 bases between. Original processing methods: Amplification from reference gene primers served as the basis for estimated nucleated cell counts. Profiled with immunoSEQ multiplex PCR; TCRdb holds only in-frame clones, not every one. The D gene and trimming were derived from the DNA, and the V and J assignments and clone size from that table. Of around 170,000 clones detected, roughly four fifths appear once; the ten largest clones hold 13%.

The sequenced material came from peripheral blood. The clonotype was recovered from a man aged 65 to 79 who had recovered from COVID-19. This chain links TRBV3-1 (or the pseudogene TRBV3-2) with TRBJ2-4; no clear D. The CDR3 is CASSQDGAVAKNIQYF. The CDR3 nucleotides are TGTGCCAGCAGCCAAGATGGAGCAGTAGCCAAAAACATTCAGTACTTC.